The 17 T cell receptor beta chains reported below all come from one sample, sequenced in a study of T cell responses to AZD1222 COVID-19 vaccine. The protocol was immunoSEQ multiplex PCR, while the TCRdb copy is restricted to in-frame clones and leaves out a portion. The top ten clones hold 2% of a sample with some 54,000 clones, more than 80% of them seen once. This sample comprised peripheral blood, obtained on day 0 of AZD1222 vaccination. Every receptor here comes from an adult in good health.

V usage is TRBV5-4 and J usage is TRBJ2-1; D is undetermined. Germline V CDR1 and CDR2: SGHNT, YYREEE (reference sequence). V gave up 3 bases and J gave up 1 base, with 8 bases separating them. The CDR3 has 14 amino acids. The CDR3 sequence: CASSYWGSYNEQFF. DNA for the CDR3: TGTGCCAGCAGCTACTGGGGATCCTACAATGAGCAGTTCTTC.

The rearrangement links TRBV19 to TRBJ2-3, with D hard to call. Trimming left V 3 bases short and J 5 bases short, with 12 bases between. CDR3 size: 14 residues. Germline-derived CDR1 and CDR2 are LNHDA and SQIVND (reference sequence). CDR3 region: CASSISVVGDTQYF. The DNA of the CDR3 is TGTGCCAGTAGTATTTCGGTTGTTGGAGATACGCAGTATTTT.

The CDR3 nucleotides are TGTGCCAGTAGTTCCGACGCCGCGGGGTATGAGCAGTTCTTC. As protein: CASSSDAAGYEQFF. This chain connects TRBV19 to TRBJ2-1; D is perhaps TRBD2 (6 bases). The CDR3 has 14 amino acids. Trimming pared 5 bases from V and 8 bases from J, leaving 16 bases between. Germline-derived CDR1 and CDR2 are LNHDA and SQIVND (reference sequence). The full variable domain, in which reference TRBV19 and TRBJ2-1 provide the parts outside the CDR3, is DGGITQSPKYLFRKEGQNVTLSCEQNLNHDAMYWYRQDPGQGLRLIYYSQIVNDFQKGDIAEGYSVSREKKESFPLTVTSAQKNPTAFYLCASSSDAAGYEQFFGPGTRLTVL.

The chain combines TRBV29-1 with TRBJ2-1, with D tentatively TRBD1 or TRBD2 (6 bases each). V lost 7 bases, J lost 1 base, and 11 bases lay in between. This CDR3 has 13 amino acids. Germline CDR1 SQVTM, CDR2 ANQGSEA. The CDR3 nucleotides read TGCAGCGCGGGGGCGGATTCCTACAATGAGCAGTTCTTC. It translates to CSAGADSYNEQFF.

The rearrangement uses TRBV5-6 and TRBJ2-5, with 7 bases lining up with TRBD2. The CDR3 length is 15 residues. The trim removed 4 bases at V and 1 base at J, leaving 7 bases unmatched. CDR1 is SGHDT, CDR2 YYEEEE, per germline. The CDR3 sequence: CASSPLPSGQETQYF. The CDR3 region has the DNA TGTGCCAGCAGCCCCCTTCCTAGCGGCCAAGAGACCCAGTACTTC.

The chain employs TRBV15 and TRBJ1-5; D unclear. This CDR3 has 14 amino acids. V lost 5 bases to trimming and J lost 1 base, with 9 bases between them. Germline-derived CDR1 and CDR2 are LNHNV and YYDKDF (reference sequence). This CDR3 is CATSLLGSNQPQHF. In nucleotides, the CDR3 is TGTGCCACCAGCCTCCTGGGGAGCAATCAGCCCCAGCATTTT.

This chain links TRBV28 with TRBJ1-2, with 10 bases matching TRBD1. Germline V gene sequence: CDR1 MDHEN, CDR2 SYDVKM. This CDR3 has 15 residues. The V segment lost 5 bases and the J segment 3 bases; nucleotides outside the gene matches: 6. CDR3 in amino acids: CASSPTGTGDYGYTF. The CDR3 DNA follows: TGTGCCAGCAGTCCAACCGGGACAGGGGACTATGGCTACACCTTC.

The V and J genes are TRBV30 and TRBJ1-1; D is unresolved. The ends were cut back, 3 bases at V and 5 bases at J, with 13 bases in the middle. Germline-derived CDR1 and CDR2 are GTSNPN and SVGIG (reference sequence). CDR3 length: 13 residues. CDR3 coding DNA: TGTGCCTGGAGCTCGATGGGAGGGACTGAAGCTTTCTTT. It translates to CAWSSMGGTEAFF.

The chain couples TRBV5-6 to TRBJ1-3; TRBD1 aligns across 11 bases. The germline V gene encodes CDR1 SGHDT and CDR2 YYEEEE. Unmatched junction bases numbered 6, after V lost 4 bases and J lost 3 bases. CDR3 length equals 16 residues. The CDR3 protein is CASSLDRGLGGNTIYF. CDR3 in DNA: TGTGCCAGCAGCCTGGACAGGGGGCTCGGTGGAAACACCATATATTTT.

This rearrangement joins TRBV10-2 to TRBJ1-5; D is unresolved. Germline CDR1 WSHSY, CDR2 SAAADI. The CDR3 covers 16 residues. V lost 8 bases and J 1 base, leaving 18 bases between the germline ends. The CDR3 sequence: CASHSGLGLSNQPQHF. The CDR3 DNA is TGCGCCAGCCACTCCGGGCTCGGGTTAAGCAATCAGCCCCAGCATTTT.

CDR3 amino acids: CASSLGQGRNTIYF. CDR3 nucleotide sequence: TGTGCCAGCAGCTTGGGGCAGGGCAGAAACACCATATATTTT. The J gene is TRBJ1-3, the V gene TRBV5-4; possible D gene TRBD1, 5 bases. This CDR3 is 14 amino acids long. V dropped 0 bases and J dropped 5 bases, with 9 bases sitting between them. Germline CDR1 SGHNT, CDR2 YYREEE (reference sequence).

The chain employs TRBV9 and TRBJ2-1; TRBD2 agrees at 8 bases. Unmatched junction bases numbered 4, after V lost 0 bases and J lost 2 bases. The CDR3 spans 16 residues. Germline CDR1 SGDLS, CDR2 YYNGEE. The CDR3 region has the DNA TGTGCCAGCAGCGTAGCTACACTAGCGGCCTACAATGAGCAGTTCTTC. Encoded protein: CASSVATLAAYNEQFF.

This clone appeared once. The chain carries TRBV12-3 or TRBV12-4 and TRBJ1-2; D is undetermined. Trimming took 6 bases from V and 2 from J, leaving 7 bases between them. The CDR3 is 12 residues long. The CDR3 loop reads CASSGPNYGYTF. CDR3 sequence (DNA): TGTGCCAGCAGCGGGCCCAACTATGGCTACACCTTC.

V is TRBV9 and J is TRBJ1-2, with a weak D call TRBD1 (6 bases). Deletions cut 6 bases from V and 2 bases from J, with 14 bases between. Germline CDR1 is SGDLS and CDR2 is YYNGEE. The CDR3 runs 14 residues. CDR3 bases: TGTGCCAGCACCAGAGCAGGGGCCAACTATGGCTACACCTTC. Protein product: CASTRAGANYGYTF.

This clone was seen a few times. The chain has TRBV6-5 and TRBJ2-5; 10 bases fit TRBD2. CDR1 MNHEY and CDR2 SVGAGI come from the germline V gene. The J segment lost 1 base and the V segment lost 4 bases, leaving 3 bases of the junction unmatched. CDR3 length: 15 residues. The CDR3 nucleotides are TGTGCCAGCAGTTGGAGACTAGCGGGCCAAGAGACCCAGTACTTC. As protein: CASSWRLAGQETQYF.

V and J are TRBV19 and TRBJ1-1; 10 nucleotides agree with TRBD1. The CDR3 runs 16 residues. Looked up from germline, CDR1 is LNHDA and CDR2 is SQIVND (reference sequence). Losses at the gene ends were 6 bases for V and 0 bases for J; bases not matched to a gene: 7. The CDR3 is CASRRTGGGMNTEAFF. In DNA form, the CDR3 reads TGTGCCAGTAGAAGGACAGGGGGTGGCATGAACACTGAAGCTTTCTTT.

CDR3 bases: TGTGCCAGCAGTTCGGGACCCCGCCGTGAAAAACTGTTTTTT. This translates into CASSSGPRREKLFF. The chain combines TRBV28 with TRBJ1-4; perhaps TRBD1 as D (5 bases). Germline V gene data show CDR1 as MDHEN and CDR2 as SYDVKM. The V gene lost 4 bases and the J gene lost 7 bases, with 13 bases spanning the gap. The CDR3 totals 14 residues.